This T cell receptor beta chain was observed in a study of shared T cell receptors in the human thymus. Only in-frame clones appear in the TCRdb table, and some are missing; sequencing was by immunoSEQ multiplex PCR. This table holds more than 550,000 clones, 70% to 90% found once. Germline-derived CDR1 and CDR2 are SSHAT and FNYEAQ (reference sequence). This CDR3 has 13 residues. Points on this clone: A junction boundary mismatches the germline segment, possibly from a read error.

The data also belong to a second study, concerning human thymus T cells. That publication notes: Donation came from healthy Finnish infants having corrective surgery for congenital heart defects. In corrective heart surgery, resections were taken, and these provided the thymus tissue. Thymic and blood repertoires appeared to display a bias in their usage of V and J genes. Related research reported highly overlapping thymic repertoires among unrelated individuals.

Sequenced sample: thymocytes. The sequence came from a girl less than two years old with a congenital heart defect. The chain links TRBV7-7 to TRBJ2-7; possible D gene TRBD2, 6 bases. Here the CDR3 reads CASSLERKRVGYF. CDR3 DNA sequence: TGTGCTAGCAGCTTAGAACGGAAGCGGGTCGGGTACTTC.